This T cell receptor beta chain was sequenced during a study of blood T cell repertoires in COVID-19. Study background: Samples representing acute and convalescent COVID-19 were sourced from the United States, Italy and Spain. PBMCs, B-cell-depleted T cells, or T cells were the source of the cDNA or gDNA that made up the material.

The CDR3 is made up of 14 amino acids. Germline values: CDR1 SNHLY, CDR2 FYNNEI. V dropped 11 bases and J dropped 5; count of bases not matched to a gene: 9. Original analysis: Nucleated cell number was recorded as an estimate derived from reference gene primer amplification. TCRdb's copy holds only in-frame clones and misses some; the assay was immunoSEQ multiplex PCR. V, J and clone size are taken as reported in that table, and D and trimming were inferred from the DNA itself. The sample consists of about 190,000 clones, about 87% of them appearing once. The origin of this receptor is a woman aged 30 to 39 with acute or convalescent COVID-19. Sample: peripheral blood. The chain uses TRBV2 and TRBJ2-3, with TRBD2 matching over 11 bases. CDR3 amino acids: CACALAGGVDTQYF. DNA of the CDR3: TGTGCCTGTGCCCTAGCGGGAGGTGTAGATACGCAGTATTTT.